Sequencing of this T cell receptor beta chain was carried out in a study of beta chain features in type 1 diabetes. The authors reverse transcribed all of the isolated RNA, so sequencing captured expressed TCRB transcripts. This table comes from immunoSEQ multiplex PCR, and its TCRdb copy is limited to in-frame clones, with some not included. Seen here are roughly 300,000 clones, roughly an eighth observed once, and the top ten hold 0.017%. The study, taken as a whole, reports: All four CD4+ subsets of Type 1 diabetes patients contained TCRB CDR3s that were moderately but significantly shorter.

The CDR3 totals 14 residues. Looked up from germline, CDR1 is SGHDT and CDR2 is YYEEEE. The trim removed 6 bases at V and 3 bases at J, leaving 7 bases unmatched. As to this clone: Its antigen is unknown.

J is TRBJ1-2 and V is TRBV5-6; TRBD1 matches at 8 bases. Specimen: naive CD4+ T cells from blood. This TCR derives from a young man with type 1 diabetes. CDR3 sequence (DNA): TGTGCCAGCATCCTGACAGGGGAGGACTATGGCTACACCTTC. Translation: CASILTGEDYGYTF.